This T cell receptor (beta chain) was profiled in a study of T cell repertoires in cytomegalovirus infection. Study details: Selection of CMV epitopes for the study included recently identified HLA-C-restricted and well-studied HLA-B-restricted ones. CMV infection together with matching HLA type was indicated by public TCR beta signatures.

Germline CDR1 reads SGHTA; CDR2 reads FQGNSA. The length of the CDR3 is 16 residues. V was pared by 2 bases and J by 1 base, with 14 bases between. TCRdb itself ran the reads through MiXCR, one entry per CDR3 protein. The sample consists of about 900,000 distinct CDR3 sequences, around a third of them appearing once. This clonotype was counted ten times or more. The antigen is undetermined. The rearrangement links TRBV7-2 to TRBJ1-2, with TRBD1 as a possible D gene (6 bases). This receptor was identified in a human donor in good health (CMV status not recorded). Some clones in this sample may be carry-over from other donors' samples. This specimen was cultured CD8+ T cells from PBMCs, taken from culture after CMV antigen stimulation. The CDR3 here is CASSLSGGRGNYGYTF. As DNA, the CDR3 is TGTGCCAGCAGCTTAAGTGGGGGGCGCGGTAACTATGGCTACACCTTC.